One TCR beta chain is described in this entry. The antigen is not known. It was the 120-subject validation cohort, separate from the approximately 700-subject first cohort, to which the donors belonged. Measured with immunoSEQ multiplex PCR; TCRdb has only the in-frame clones, and not every one. The data hold roughly 50,000 clones, with 90% to 95% observed a single time. J lost 0 bases, V lost 5 bases, and 3 bases had no gene match. This CDR3 contains 16 residues. CDR1 is SGHVS, CDR2 FQNEAQ, per germline. The sample comes from a study of cytomegalovirus exposure and HLA in healthy donors. The study, taken as a whole, reports: Among TCR beta chains, those listed as cytomegalovirus-associated numbered over 150.

The chain carries TRBV7-8 and TRBJ1-6, with TRBD1 identical over 8 bases. The clonotype originates from a woman aged 18-29 years in good health and CMV-seropositive. The source material was PBMCs. The CDR3 region is CASSADRVSYNSPLHF. CDR3 nucleotide sequence: TGTGCCAGCAGCGCGGACAGGGTCTCCTATAATTCACCCCTCCACTTT.